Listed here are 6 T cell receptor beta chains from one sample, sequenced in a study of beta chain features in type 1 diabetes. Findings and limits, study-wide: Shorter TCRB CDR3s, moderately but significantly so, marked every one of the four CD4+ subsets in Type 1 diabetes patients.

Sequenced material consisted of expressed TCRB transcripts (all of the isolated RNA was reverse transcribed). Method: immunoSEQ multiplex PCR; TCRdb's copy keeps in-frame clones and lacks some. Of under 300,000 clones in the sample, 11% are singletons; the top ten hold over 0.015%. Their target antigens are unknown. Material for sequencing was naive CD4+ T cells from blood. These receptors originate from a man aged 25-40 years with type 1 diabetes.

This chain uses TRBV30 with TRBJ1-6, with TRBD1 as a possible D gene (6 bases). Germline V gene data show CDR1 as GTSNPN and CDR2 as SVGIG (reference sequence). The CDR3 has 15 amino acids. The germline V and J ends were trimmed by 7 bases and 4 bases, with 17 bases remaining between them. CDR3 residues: CASSGGDTYNSPLHF. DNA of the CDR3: TGTGCCTCCAGCGGGGGCGATACTTATAATTCACCCCTCCACTTT. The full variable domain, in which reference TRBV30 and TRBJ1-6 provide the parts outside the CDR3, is SQTIHQWPATLVQPVGSPLSLECTVEGTSNPNLYWYRQAAGRGLQLLFYSVGIGQISSEVPQNLSASRPQDRQFILSSKKLLLSDSGFYLCASSGGDTYNSPLHFGNGTRLTVT.

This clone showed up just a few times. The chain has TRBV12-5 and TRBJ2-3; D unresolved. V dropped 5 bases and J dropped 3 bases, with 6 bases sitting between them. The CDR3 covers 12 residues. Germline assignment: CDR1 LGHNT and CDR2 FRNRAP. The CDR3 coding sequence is TGTGCTAGTGGTCAGACTACAGATACGCAGTATTTT. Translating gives CASGQTTDTQYF.

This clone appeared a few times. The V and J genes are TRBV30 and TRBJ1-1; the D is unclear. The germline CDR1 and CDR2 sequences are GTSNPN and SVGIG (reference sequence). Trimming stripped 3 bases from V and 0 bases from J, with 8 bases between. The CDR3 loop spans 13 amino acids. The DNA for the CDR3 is TGTGCCTGGAGCTCACAGCTGAACACTGAAGCTTTCTTT. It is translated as CAWSSQLNTEAFF.

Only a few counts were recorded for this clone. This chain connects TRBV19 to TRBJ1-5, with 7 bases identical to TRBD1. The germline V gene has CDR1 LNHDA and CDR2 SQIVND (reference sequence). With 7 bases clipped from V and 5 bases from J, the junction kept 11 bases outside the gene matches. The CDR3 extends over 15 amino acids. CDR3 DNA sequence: TGTGCCAGTACCCCCTTTCAGGGGGTCGATCAGCCCCAGCATTTT. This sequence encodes CASTPFQGVDQPQHF.

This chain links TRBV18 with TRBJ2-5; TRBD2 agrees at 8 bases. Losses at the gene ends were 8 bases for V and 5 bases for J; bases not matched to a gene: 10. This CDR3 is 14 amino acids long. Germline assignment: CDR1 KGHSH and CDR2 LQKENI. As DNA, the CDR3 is TGTGCCAGCCGACCGCCGGGGGGGCAGGAGACCCAGTACTTC. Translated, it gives CASRPPGGQETQYF.

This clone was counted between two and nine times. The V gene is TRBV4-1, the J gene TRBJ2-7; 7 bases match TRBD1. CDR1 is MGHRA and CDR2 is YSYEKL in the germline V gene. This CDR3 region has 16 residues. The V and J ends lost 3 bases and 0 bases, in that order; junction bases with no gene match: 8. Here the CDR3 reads CASSHGYRGPSYEQYF. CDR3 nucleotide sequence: TGCGCCAGCAGCCATGGATACAGGGGCCCCTCCTACGAGCAGTACTTC.